The 32 T cell receptor beta chains below all came from one sample that was sequenced in a study of T cell responses to AZD1222 COVID-19 vaccine. Measured with immunoSEQ multiplex PCR; TCRdb has only the in-frame clones, and not every one. The sample lists about 100,000 clones, roughly 86% occurring once. The input for sequencing was peripheral blood, taken on day 0 of AZD1222 vaccination. These receptor sequences come from an adult in good health.

This clone was observed a single time. CDR3 region: CATSDPGQFSSGGYTF. CDR3 coding DNA: TGTGCCACCAGTGATCCGGGACAGTTTTCTTCGGGGGGCTACACCTTC. The J gene is TRBJ1-2, the V gene TRBV24-1; 7 nucleotides match TRBD1. The CDR3 length is 16 residues. Germline assignment: CDR1 KGHDR and CDR2 SFDVKD. Trimming removed 3 bases from V and 8 bases from J; junction bases left unmatched: 14.

The chain recombines TRBV12-3 or TRBV12-4 with TRBJ2-7, with D perhaps assigned TRBD1 or TRBD2 (5 bases each). V lost 5 bases to trimming and J lost 8 bases, with 16 bases between them. The CDR3 has 13 amino acids. The CDR3 region is CASSMGPRVKQYF. The CDR3 DNA sequence: TGTGCCAGCAGTATGGGACCTCGAGTCAAGCAGTACTTC.

This clone was recorded once. The chain couples TRBV28 to TRBJ2-5, with unresolved D. With 6 bases removed from V and 7 bases from J, the gap between germline ends came to 15 bases. Germline CDR1 reads MDHEN; CDR2 reads SYDVKM. The CDR3 runs 13 residues. The CDR3 DNA reads as TGTGCCAGCAGCCTCCTATCCCCAAGGACCCAGTACTTC. This codes for CASSLLSPRTQYF.

This chain links TRBV7-8 with TRBJ2-7; weak D call: TRBD2 (6 bases). Germline-derived CDR1 and CDR2 are SGHVS and FQNEAQ. Trimming cost V 2 bases and J 2 bases, with 10 bases left between them. CDR3 length equals 14 residues. The CDR3 region is CASSLKTSTYEQYF. CDR3 bases: TGTGCCAGCAGCTTAAAGACTAGTACCTACGAGCAGTACTTC.

This clone has only one observation. This chain connects TRBV18 to TRBJ1-1; TRBD1 agrees at 9 bases. The V gene's germline CDR1 is KGHSH and CDR2 LQKENI. The CDR3 extends over 18 amino acids. The trim removed 0 bases at V and 5 bases at J, leaving 13 bases unmatched. The CDR3 reads CASSPPGTGGLLGTEAFF. In DNA, the CDR3 is TGTGCCAGCTCACCACCTGGAACAGGGGGCCTCTTGGGGACTGAAGCTTTCTTT.

The V and J genes are TRBV7-3 and TRBJ2-1; TRBD2 is a possible D gene (6 bases). CDR1 and CDR2 (germline): SGHTA, FQGTGA. The CDR3 covers 15 residues. With 6 bases removed from V and 5 bases from J, the gap between germline ends came to 17 bases. The CDR3 spells CASRAGGNVNNEQFF. The CDR3 DNA is TGTGCCAGCAGGGCCGGGGGAAACGTCAACAATGAGCAGTTCTTC.

V gene TRBV5-8 combines with J gene TRBJ1-5, with a weak D call TRBD1 (6 bases). CDR1 is SGHTS, CDR2 YDEGEE, per germline. The CDR3 is 15 residues long. V was shortened by 1 base and J by 5 bases, with 13 bases between the two germline ends. CDR3 loop: CASSLKDRWDQPQHF. The CDR3 nucleotides are TGTGCCAGCAGCTTGAAAGACAGGTGGGATCAGCCCCAGCATTTT. Using reference TRBV5-8 and TRBJ1-5 for the parts outside the CDR3, the full variable domain is EAGVTQSPTHLIKTRGQQATLRCSPISGHTSVYWYQQALGLGLQFLLWYDEGEERNRGNFPPRFSGRQFPNYSSELNVNALELEDSALYLCASSLKDRWDQPQHFGDGTRLSIL.

The V gene is TRBV7-2, the J gene TRBJ2-7; D not certain. The CDR3 consists of 15 residues. Germline CDR1 reads SGHTA; CDR2 reads FQGNSA. V was clipped by 1 base and J by 5 bases, with 15 bases between them. Written as DNA, the CDR3 is TGTGCCAGCAGCTTAGTCTCAGGCGCCGGCCACGAGCAGTACTTC. Translation: CASSLVSGAGHEQYF.

The chain links TRBV7-2 to TRBJ2-5; possible D gene TRBD2, 5 bases. V lost 2 bases and J lost 5, with 12 bases in between. The germline gives CDR1 SGHTA, CDR2 FQGNSA. This CDR3 has 14 amino acids. In nucleotides, the CDR3 is TGTGCCAGCAGCTTAAGGGCGGGCGGCGAGACCCAGTACTTC. This translates into CASSLRAGGETQYF.

Comment on this clone: A junction boundary mismatches the germline segment, possibly from a read error. The V gene is TRBV7-7, the J gene TRBJ2-3; D gene unclear. The CDR3 extends over 15 amino acids. Germline V lookup: CDR1 SSHAT, CDR2 FNYEAQ (reference sequence). In DNA, the CDR3 is TGTGCTAGCAGCTTAGAAGGACGAAGCACAGATACGCAGTATTTT. Residues: CASSLEGRSTDTQYF.

V usage is TRBV29-1 and J usage is TRBJ2-7; D possibly uses TRBD1 or TRBD2 (7 bases each). The germline gives CDR1 SQVTM, CDR2 ANQGSEA. Trimming removed 6 bases from V and 4 bases from J, with 16 bases in between. The CDR3 loop spans 13 amino acids. CDR3 nucleotides: TGCAGCGTGGGGGGGGGACAGATTTACGAGCAGTACTTC. This gives the protein CSVGGGQIYEQYF.

This rearrangement joins TRBV5-1 to TRBJ1-3, with a tentative D call TRBD1 (6 bases). Germline V CDR1 and CDR2: SGHRS, YFSETQ. This CDR3 comprises 14 residues. V shed 4 bases and J shed 2 bases, with 10 bases lying between them. Written as DNA, the CDR3 is TGCGCCAGCAGCCCAGGGGCGGCTGGAAACACCATATATTTT. Its protein is CASSPGAAGNTIYF.

V is TRBV14 and J is TRBJ2-1; D possibly corresponds to TRBD2 (6 bases). CDR1 and CDR2 from the germline V gene are SGHDN and FVKESK. V lost 4 bases and J 0 bases, leaving 16 bases between the germline ends. CDR3 size: 17 residues. The CDR3 loop reads CASSPVWGESSYNEQFF. CDR3 sequence (DNA): TGTGCCAGCAGCCCAGTCTGGGGGGAAAGCTCCTACAATGAGCAGTTCTTC.

This chain uses TRBV12-3 or TRBV12-4 with TRBJ2-7; tentative D call: TRBD2 (5 bases). The CDR3 is made up of 12 amino acids. Trimming cost V 6 bases and J 0 bases, with 6 bases left between them. CDR3 bases: TGTGCCAGCAGGACTAACTCCTACGAGCAGTACTTC. It is translated as CASRTNSYEQYF.

There are a few counts of this clone. The chain couples TRBV15 to TRBJ1-4; the D gene is possibly TRBD1 (5 bases). The ends were cut back, 5 bases at V and 3 bases at J, with 13 bases in the middle. This CDR3 comprises 15 residues. The V gene's germline CDR1 is LNHNV and CDR2 YYDKDF (reference sequence). The CDR3 is CATSPAGVANEKLFF. CDR3 nucleotide sequence: TGTGCCACCAGCCCTGCGGGGGTTGCTAATGAAAAACTGTTTTTT.

The table lists this clone with a few counts. The V gene is TRBV27, the J gene TRBJ2-7; D is possibly TRBD1 or TRBD2 (5 bases each). Trimming removed 5 bases at V and 7 bases at J, with 21 bases between. From germline, CDR1 is MNHEY and CDR2 SMNVEV (reference sequence). CDR3 length: 15 amino acids. The CDR3: CASSPARGRSGEQYF. The DNA for the CDR3 is TGTGCCAGCAGTCCCGCCCGGGGACGGTCGGGTGAGCAGTACTTC.

The chain uses TRBV6-5 and TRBJ1-6; 9 nucleotides agree with TRBD1. The CDR3 is made up of 13 amino acids. CDR1 and CDR2 from the germline V gene are MNHEY and SVGAGI. The ends lost 6 bases at V and 11 bases at J; junction bases unmatched: 5. CDR3 sequence (DNA): TGTGCCAGCAGACCGGGACAGGGAGCACCCCTCCACTTT. This codes for CASRPGQGAPLHF.

The rearrangement uses TRBV12-3 or TRBV12-4 and TRBJ1-1; no firm D call. This CDR3 has 13 residues. Trimming took off 5 bases at V and 0 bases at J, with 7 bases between the two ends. For the CDR3, the DNA is TGTGCCAGCAGTCCCTCGTTGAACACTGAAGCTTTCTTT. It is translated as CASSPSLNTEAFF.

The rearrangement joins TRBV29-1 to TRBJ2-1; 10 nucleotides match TRBD1. The germline CDR1 and CDR2 sequences are SQVTM and ANQGSEA. J was trimmed by 4 bases and V by 6 bases; bases with no gene match: 6. The CDR3 extends over 14 amino acids. The CDR3 loop is CSVRDRGFYNEQFF. In nucleotides, the CDR3 is TGCAGCGTGAGGGACAGGGGATTTTACAATGAGCAGTTCTTC.

The rearrangement uses TRBV7-2 and TRBJ1-6, with D possibly being TRBD1 (5 bases). The germline V gene encodes CDR1 SGHTA and CDR2 FQGNSA. The CDR3 sequence is 12 residues long. V lost 4 bases and J lost 10, with 8 bases in between. The CDR3 here is CASSSGLSPLHF. In nucleotides, the CDR3 is TGTGCCAGCAGCTCAGGGTTATCACCCCTCCACTTT.

The gene calls are TRBV19 and TRBJ1-1; 7 bases line up with TRBD1. V dropped 5 bases and J dropped 6; count of bases not matched to a gene: 6. The CDR3 totals 13 residues. In germline, CDR1 is LNHDA, CDR2 SQIVND (reference sequence). The CDR3 loop is CASSWDTGAEAFF. CDR3 DNA sequence: TGTGCCAGTAGTTGGGACACAGGGGCTGAAGCTTTCTTT.

The chain recombines TRBV5-1 with TRBJ1-2; D gene unclear. The germline V and J ends were trimmed by 0 bases and 4 bases, with 10 bases remaining between them. CDR3 length equals 14 residues. The germline gives CDR1 SGHRS, CDR2 YFSETQ. Here the CDR3 reads CASSLAIEGYGYTF. The CDR3 nucleotides are TGCGCCAGCAGCTTGGCGATCGAAGGCTATGGCTACACCTTC.

The genes are TRBV27 and TRBJ2-7; perhaps TRBD2 as D (5 bases). Germline loops: CDR1 MNHEY, CDR2 SMNVEV (reference sequence). CDR3 length: 14 residues. Trimming removed 8 bases from V and 3 bases from J, with 17 bases in between. DNA for the CDR3: TGTGCCAGCGGCGCGGGCGAGCGCTACTACGAGCAGTACTTC. This codes for CASGAGERYYEQYF.

The table lists this clone with a count of one. The chain recombines TRBV6-5 with TRBJ1-6, with D unresolved. The CDR3 loop spans 16 amino acids. V shed 2 bases and J shed 0 bases, with 8 bases lying between them. The germline CDR1 and CDR2 sequences are MNHEY and SVGAGI. Here the CDR3 DNA reads TGTGCCAGCAGTTACGAGGTTGGCTCCTATAATTCACCCCTCCACTTT. The encoded protein is CASSYEVGSYNSPLHF.

The rearrangement joins TRBV3-1 (or the pseudogene TRBV3-2) to TRBJ2-2; D may match TRBD1 or TRBD2 (6 bases each). The CDR3 is 15 amino acids. In germline, CDR1 is LGHDT, CDR2 YNNKEL (reference sequence). V was pared by 0 bases and J by 4 bases, with 9 bases between. The CDR3 DNA follows: TGTGCCAGCAGCCAAGAGGGGGGCCCCACCGGGGAGCTGTTTTTT. Its translation is CASSQEGGPTGELFF.

The rearrangement uses TRBV11-2 and TRBJ2-7, with D possibly being TRBD1 (6 bases). The CDR3 covers 15 residues. V gave up 5 bases and J gave up 1 base, with 15 bases separating them. Germline CDR1 is SGHAT and CDR2 is FQNNGV. The CDR3 DNA follows: TGTGCCAGCAGCCCTATCCGAGGGGGATCCTACGAGCAGTACTTC. Protein product: CASSPIRGGSYEQYF. The full variable domain, completed using reference TRBV11-2 and TRBJ2-7, is EAGVAQSPRYKIIEKRQSVAFWCNPISGHATLYWYQQILGQGPKLLIQFQNNGVVDDSQLPKDRFSAERLKGVDSTLKIQPAKLEDSAVYLCASSPIRGGSYEQYFGPGTRLTVT.

This chain joins TRBV11-1 and TRBJ2-7, with D tentatively TRBD2 (6 bases). The CDR3 runs to 14 residues. Germline-derived CDR1 and CDR2 are SGHAT and FQDESV (reference sequence). Trimming shortened V by 4 bases and J by 4 bases, and 14 bases separated the two germline ends. For the CDR3, the DNA is TGTGCCAGCAGCTCAAGGCGGGGTTTATACGAGCAGTACTTC. Protein product: CASSSRRGLYEQYF.

This clone was picked up one time. V and J are TRBV11-2 and TRBJ2-4, with a possible D match to TRBD2 (5 bases). The CDR3 covers 15 residues. Per germline, CDR1 SGHAT and CDR2 FQNNGV. The V gene lost 4 bases and the J gene lost 0 bases, with 10 bases spanning the gap. CDR3 nucleotides: TGTGCCAGCAGCTCGGCGGGTTCAGCCAAAAACATTCAGTACTTC. Protein: CASSSAGSAKNIQYF.

In this sample, this clone turned up a few times. This rearrangement joins TRBV29-1 to TRBJ2-5; D possibly corresponds to TRBD1 (5 bases). V lost 3 bases, J lost 4 bases, and 12 bases lay in between. Germline V lookup: CDR1 SQVTM, CDR2 ANQGSEA. The CDR3 runs 13 residues. CDR3 nucleotides: TGCAGCGTTGAGCAGGGCGGCGGAGAGACCCAGTACTTC. This encodes CSVEQGGGETQYF.

The chain uses TRBV9 and TRBJ1-2; 12 bases are a match to TRBD1. With 3 bases clipped from V and 1 base from J, the junction kept 7 bases outside the gene matches. The CDR3 sequence is 17 residues long. Germline CDR1 and CDR2: SGDLS and YYNGEE. The CDR3 region has the DNA TGTGCCAGCAGCGCCCGGGACAGGGGGCGCAGTAACTATGGCTACACCTTC. Translated, it gives CASSARDRGRSNYGYTF.

The chain couples TRBV3-1 (or the pseudogene TRBV3-2) to TRBJ1-4; D is uncertain. The V end was cut by 1 base, the J end by 8 bases, with 11 bases between. The CDR3 consists of 14 residues. Germline CDR1 is LGHDT and CDR2 is YNNKEL (reference sequence). The chain's CDR3 is CASSQGVRVEKLFF. The DNA of the CDR3 is TGTGCCAGCAGCCAAGGAGTTCGTGTGGAAAAACTGTTTTTT.

This rearrangement joins TRBV7-9 to TRBJ2-1; 13 nucleotides match TRBD2. CDR3 length: 16 residues. The V gene end was trimmed by 6 bases and the J gene end by 10 bases; junction bases not matched to a gene: 12. CDR1 SEHNR and CDR2 FQNEAQ come from the germline V gene (reference sequence). Here the CDR3 reads CASSSGLAGRPNEQFF. The CDR3 DNA follows: TGTGCCAGCAGTTCGGGACTAGCGGGGAGACCAAACGAGCAGTTCTTC.